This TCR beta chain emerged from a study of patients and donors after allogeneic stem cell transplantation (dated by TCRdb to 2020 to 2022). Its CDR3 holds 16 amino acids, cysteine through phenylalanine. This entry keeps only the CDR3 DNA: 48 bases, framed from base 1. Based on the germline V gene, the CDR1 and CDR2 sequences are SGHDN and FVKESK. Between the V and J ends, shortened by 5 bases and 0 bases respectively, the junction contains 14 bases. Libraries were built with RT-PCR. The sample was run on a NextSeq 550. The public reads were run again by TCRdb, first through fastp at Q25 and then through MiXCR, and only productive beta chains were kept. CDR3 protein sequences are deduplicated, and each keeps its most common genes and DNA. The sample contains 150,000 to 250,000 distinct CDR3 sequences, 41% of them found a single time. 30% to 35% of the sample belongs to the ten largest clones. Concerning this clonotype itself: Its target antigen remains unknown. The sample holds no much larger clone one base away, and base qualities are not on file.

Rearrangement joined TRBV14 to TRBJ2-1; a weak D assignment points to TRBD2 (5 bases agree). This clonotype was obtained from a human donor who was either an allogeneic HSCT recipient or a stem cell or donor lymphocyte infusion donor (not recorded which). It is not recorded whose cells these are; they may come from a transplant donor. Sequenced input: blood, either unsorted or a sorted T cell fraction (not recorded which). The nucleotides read TGTGCCAGCAGCTTCCAGCGGCTACGCTCCTACAATGAGCAGTTCTTC. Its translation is CASSFQRLRSYNEQFF.